Listed below are T cell receptor beta chains from one sample, sequenced in a study of radiotherapy plus CTLA-4 blockade in lung cancer. Assay used: immunoSEQ multiplex PCR; TCRdb lists only in-frame clones, some missing. This table has around 40,000 clones, roughly 70% appearing once. The sequenced sample was peripheral blood, obtained from a patient treated with radiotherapy plus ipilimumab. The receptors were sampled from a human donor with non-small cell lung cancer who had stable disease on radiotherapy plus ipilimumab. The conserved cysteine and the conserved F or W are not part of the CDR3 here.

>TRBJ1-3|TRBV5-6
ASSRTWGVKGNTIY
>TRBJ2-5|TRBV15
ATSRGDRAAETQY
>TRBJ1-1|TRBV7-2
ASRQGRGTEAF
>TRBJ1-2|TRBV6-5
ASSNTGNPPYGYT
>TRBJ1-2|TRBV14
ASSQYQGARGYT
>TRBJ1-2|TRBV18
ASSPTMGQIYGYT
>TRBJ1-2|TRBV6-1
ASKEYGYT
>TRBJ1-4|TRBV5-5
ASSPRPVAGEKLF
>TRBJ2-7|TRBV7-9
ASSRTSGGASGEQY
>TRBJ1-5|TRBV7-2
ASSIRVNNQPQH
>TRBJ1-2|TRBV7-2
ASSRDIKGYT
>TRBJ1-1|TRBV28
ASSPRRKRDTEAF
>TRBJ2-7|TRBV2
ASSESPGKTYEQY
>TRBJ1-4|TRBV7-2
ASSLYRGREKLF